One and the same sample provided the 2 T cell receptor beta chains below, sequenced in a study of human T cells and chemical hapten exposure. Indicated time point: patch test 3, about 24 weeks after DPC sensitization. Documented treatment: therapeutic diphenylcyclopropenone sensitization with weekly scalp DPC. TCRdb re-called the RACE reads with MiXCR, one entry per CDR3 protein. The data show roughly 150,000 distinct CDR3 sequences, 25% to 35% seen once. Here the sequenced sample was whole blood, taken in connection with sensitization to the hapten diphenylcyclopropenone (DPC). These receptors were collected from a woman younger than 35 with alopecia areata. Some clones in this sample may be carry-over from other donors' samples.

This clonotype was detected only a few times. V is TRBV29-1 and J is TRBJ1-1; D uncertain. Between the trimmed V and J ends, which lost 0 bases and 7 bases, there was a span of 15 bases. There are 14 residues in the CDR3. Germline V gene data show CDR1 as SQVTM and CDR2 as ANQGSEA. The CDR3 nucleotides are TGCAGCGTTGAAGACGTCGGGCCCCCGCGTGAAGCTTTCTTT. Translated, it gives CSVEDVGPPREAFF.

V is TRBV29-1 and J is TRBJ2-5; D possibly corresponds to TRBD2 (6 bases). V lost 1 base, J lost 3 bases, and 9 bases lay in between. CDR3 size: 13 residues. Germline CDR1 SQVTM, CDR2 ANQGSEA. Written as DNA, the CDR3 is TGCAGCGTTGAAGTGCGGGGCAAAGAGACCCAGTACTTC. It is translated as CSVEVRGKETQYF.